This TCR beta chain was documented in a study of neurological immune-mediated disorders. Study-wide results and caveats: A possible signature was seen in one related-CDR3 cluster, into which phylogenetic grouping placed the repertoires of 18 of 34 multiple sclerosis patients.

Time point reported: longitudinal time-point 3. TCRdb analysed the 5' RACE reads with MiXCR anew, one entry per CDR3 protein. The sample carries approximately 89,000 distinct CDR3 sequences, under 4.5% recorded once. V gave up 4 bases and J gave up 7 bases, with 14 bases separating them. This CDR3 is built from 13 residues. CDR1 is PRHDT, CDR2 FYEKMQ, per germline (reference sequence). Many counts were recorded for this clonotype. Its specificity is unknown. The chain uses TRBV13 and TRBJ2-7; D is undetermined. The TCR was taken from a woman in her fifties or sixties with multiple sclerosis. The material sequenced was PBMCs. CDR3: CASSSNAYGEQYF. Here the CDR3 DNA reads TGTGCCAGCAGCTCTAATGCCTACGGAGAGCAGTACTTC.